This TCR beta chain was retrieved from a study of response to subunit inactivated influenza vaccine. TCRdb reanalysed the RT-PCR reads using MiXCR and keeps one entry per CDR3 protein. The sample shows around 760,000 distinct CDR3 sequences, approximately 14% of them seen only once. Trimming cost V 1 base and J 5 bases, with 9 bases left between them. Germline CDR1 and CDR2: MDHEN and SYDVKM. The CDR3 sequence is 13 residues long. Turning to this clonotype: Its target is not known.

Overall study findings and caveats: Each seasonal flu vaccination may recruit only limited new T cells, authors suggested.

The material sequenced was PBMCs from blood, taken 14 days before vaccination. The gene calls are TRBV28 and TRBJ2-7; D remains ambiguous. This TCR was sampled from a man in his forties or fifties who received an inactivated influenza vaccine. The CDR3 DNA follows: TGTGCCAGCAGTTTATCCCCGCGGAACGAGCAGTACTTC. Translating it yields CASSLSPRNEQYF. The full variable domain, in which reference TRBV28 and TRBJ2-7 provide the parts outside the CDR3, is DVKVTQSSRYLVKRTGEKVFLECVQDMDHENMFWYRQDPGLGLRLIYFSYDVKMKEKGDIPEGYSVSREKKERFSLILESASTNQTSMYLCASSLSPRNEQYFGPGTRLTVT.